This T cell receptor (beta chain) was found in a study of regulatory T cells in long-lasting Graves disease. Study findings and constraints: TRBV28 was favored in persistent disease, as were TRBJ1-2 and TRBJ2-5.

TCR beta libraries were built with iRepertoire HTBI primers and Arm-PCR of CDR3 regions. Each CDR3 protein is one row after TCRdb ran MiXCR on the multiplex PCR reads. The table has around 460,000 distinct CDR3 sequences, approximately 23% seen once. The time point denotes: persistent/refractory GD, antithyroid drugs over 5 years with positive TRAb. PBMCs provided the RNA from which the TCR library was made. CDR3 length: 16 residues. CDR1 is MDHEN and CDR2 is SYDVKM in the germline V gene. This clonotype was recorded many times. Its antigen is currently unknown. An end of the junction does not agree with germline; a read error may underlie this.

The sequences come from peripheral blood mononuclear cells (PBMCs), collected when the disease was refractory, from a patient treated with antithyroid drugs. The TCR was taken from a female donor with Graves disease. This chain uses TRBV28 with TRBJ2-2; 10 bases agree with TRBD1. In DNA, the CDR3 is TGTGCCAGCAGTTCGCCGGGACAGGGGAACCCCGGGGAGCTGTTTTTT. Its protein product is CASSSPGQGNPGELFF.